The clone carrying this TCR beta chain was seen many times. This specimen belongs to a study of cytomegalovirus exposure and HLA in healthy donors. Germline V gene lookup returns CDR1 MGHRA and CDR2 YSYEKL. The ends were cut back, 1 base at V and 2 bases at J, with 10 bases in the middle. CDR3 length equals 15 residues. With 60 Vbeta and 13 Jbeta primers, the PCR was carried out. The data were produced by immunoSEQ multiplex PCR, yet TCRdb's version contains in-frame clones alone and is incomplete. The sample includes 90,000 to 150,000 clones, 74% of them seen just once. Sequencing was done on a sample of PBMCs. The rearrangement links TRBV4-1 to TRBJ2-3; a possible D gene is TRBD1 (6 bases). This receptor was obtained from a woman aged 50 to 60 in good health and CMV-seropositive. As DNA, the CDR3 is TGCGCCAGCAGCCAAGTGTCAGGGGACACAGATACGCAGTATTTT. Residues: CASSQVSGDTDTQYF.